This T cell receptor beta chain was sequenced during a study of T cell responses to AZD1222 COVID-19 vaccine. Study outcomes and limitations: A mostly white British donor set with more females was recruited, and clonal diversity was possibly underestimated. The study sampled repertoires only after the peak T cell response.

Germline lookup yields CDR1 GTSNPN and CDR2 SVGIG (reference sequence). V dropped 3 bases and J dropped 7; count of bases not matched to a gene: 8. The CDR3 loop spans 15 amino acids. Libraries were prepared by immunoSEQ multiplex PCR; TCRdb keeps only in-frame clonotypes and omits some of them. The repertoire holds about 120,000 clones, with approximately 83% as singletons. Worth noting for this clone: Its antigen is as yet unknown.

The genes are TRBV30 and TRBJ1-6, with 8 bases identical to TRBD1. This clonotype was sampled from an adult in good health. The starting material was peripheral blood, obtained on day 0 of MenACWY control vaccination. CDR3 DNA: TGTGCCTGGAGCCCGAGGACAGGGTTGAATTCACCCCTCCACTTT. Protein sequence: CAWSPRTGLNSPLHF.